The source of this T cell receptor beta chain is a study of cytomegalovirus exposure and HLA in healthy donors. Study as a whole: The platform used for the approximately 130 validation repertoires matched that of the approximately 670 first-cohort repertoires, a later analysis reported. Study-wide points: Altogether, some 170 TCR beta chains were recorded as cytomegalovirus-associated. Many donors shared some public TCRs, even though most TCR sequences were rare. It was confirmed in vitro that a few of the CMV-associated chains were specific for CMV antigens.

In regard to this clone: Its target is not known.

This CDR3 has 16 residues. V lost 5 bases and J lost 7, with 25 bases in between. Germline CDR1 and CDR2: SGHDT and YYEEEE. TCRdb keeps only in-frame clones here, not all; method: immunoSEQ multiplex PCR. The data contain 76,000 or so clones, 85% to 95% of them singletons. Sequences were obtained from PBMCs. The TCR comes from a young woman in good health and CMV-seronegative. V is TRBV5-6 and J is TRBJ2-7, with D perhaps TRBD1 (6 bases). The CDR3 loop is CASSNLHRDTEEEQYF. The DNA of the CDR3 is TGTGCCAGCAGTAACCTACACCGGGACACGGAAGAGGAGCAGTACTTC.